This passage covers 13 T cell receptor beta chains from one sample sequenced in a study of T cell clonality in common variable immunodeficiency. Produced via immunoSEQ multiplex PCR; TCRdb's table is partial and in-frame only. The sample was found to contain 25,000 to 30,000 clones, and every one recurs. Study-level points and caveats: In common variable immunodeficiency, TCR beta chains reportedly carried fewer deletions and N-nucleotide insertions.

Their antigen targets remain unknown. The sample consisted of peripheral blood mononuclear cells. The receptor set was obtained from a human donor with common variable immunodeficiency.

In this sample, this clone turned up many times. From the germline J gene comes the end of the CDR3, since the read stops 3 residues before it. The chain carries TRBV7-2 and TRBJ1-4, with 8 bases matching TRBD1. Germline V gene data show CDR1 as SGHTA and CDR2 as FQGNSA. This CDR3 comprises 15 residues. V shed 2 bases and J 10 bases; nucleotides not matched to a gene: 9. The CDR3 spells CASSLRDSQGVKLFF. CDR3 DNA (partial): TGTGCCAGCAGCTTAAGGGACTCACAGGGGGTAAAA.

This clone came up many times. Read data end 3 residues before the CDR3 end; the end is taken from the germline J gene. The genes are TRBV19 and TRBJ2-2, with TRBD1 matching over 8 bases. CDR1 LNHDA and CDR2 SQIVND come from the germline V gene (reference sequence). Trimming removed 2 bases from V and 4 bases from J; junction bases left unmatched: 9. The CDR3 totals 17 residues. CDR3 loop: CASSIKSGQGATGELFF. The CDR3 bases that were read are TGTGCCAGTAGTATAAAGAGCGGACAGGGTGCCACCGGGGAG.

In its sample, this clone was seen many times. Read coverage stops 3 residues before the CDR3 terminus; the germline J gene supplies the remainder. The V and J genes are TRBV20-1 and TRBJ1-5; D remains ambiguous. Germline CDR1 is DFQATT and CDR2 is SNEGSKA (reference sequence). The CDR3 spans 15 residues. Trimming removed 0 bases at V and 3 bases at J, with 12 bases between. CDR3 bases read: TGCAGTGCTAGAGATAGCAGAGTCCCCAATCAGCCC. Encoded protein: CSARDSRVPNQP. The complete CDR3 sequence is CSARDSRVPNQPQHF.

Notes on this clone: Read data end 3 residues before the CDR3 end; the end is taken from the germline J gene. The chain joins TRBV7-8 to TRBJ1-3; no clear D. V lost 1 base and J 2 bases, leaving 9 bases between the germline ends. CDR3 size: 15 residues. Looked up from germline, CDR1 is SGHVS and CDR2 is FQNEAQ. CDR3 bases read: TGTGCCAGCAGCTTAGGTGGCGACACTGGAAACACC. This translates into CASSLGGDTGNT. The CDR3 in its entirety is CASSLGGDTGNTIYF.

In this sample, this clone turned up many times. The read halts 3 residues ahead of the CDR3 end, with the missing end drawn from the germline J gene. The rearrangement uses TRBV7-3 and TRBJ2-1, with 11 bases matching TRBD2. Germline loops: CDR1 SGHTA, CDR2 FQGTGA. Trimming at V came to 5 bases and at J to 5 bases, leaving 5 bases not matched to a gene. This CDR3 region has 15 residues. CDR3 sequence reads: CASSLRGLADNEQFF. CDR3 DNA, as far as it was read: TGTGCCAGCAGCCTCCGGGGACTAGCGGACAATGAG.

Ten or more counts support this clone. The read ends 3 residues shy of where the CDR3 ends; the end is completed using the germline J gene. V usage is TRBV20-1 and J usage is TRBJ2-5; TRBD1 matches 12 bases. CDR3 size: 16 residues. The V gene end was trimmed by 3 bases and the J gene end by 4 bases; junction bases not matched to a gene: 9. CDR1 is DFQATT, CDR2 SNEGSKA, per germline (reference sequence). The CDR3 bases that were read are TGCAGTGCTAGGCGAGCCGGGACAGGGGGCGGAGAGACC. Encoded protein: CSARRAGTGGGET. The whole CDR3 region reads CSARRAGTGGGETQYF.

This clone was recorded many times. CDR3 in amino acids: CASSLQETQYF. The sequenced part of the CDR3 DNA is TGTGCCAGCTCACTACAAGAGACC. The genes are TRBV18 and TRBJ2-5; D uncertain. The observed sequence ends 3 residues before the CDR3 terminus, with the missing tail filled in from the germline J gene. Germline assignment: CDR1 KGHSH and CDR2 LQKENI. The CDR3 covers 11 residues. Trimming removed 4 bases at V and 2 bases at J, with 2 bases between.

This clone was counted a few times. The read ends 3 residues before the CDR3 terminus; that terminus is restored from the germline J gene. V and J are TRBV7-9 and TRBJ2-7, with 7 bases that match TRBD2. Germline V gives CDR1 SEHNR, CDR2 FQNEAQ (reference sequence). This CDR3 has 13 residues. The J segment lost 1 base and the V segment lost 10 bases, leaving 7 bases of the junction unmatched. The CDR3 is CATSGGTSYEQYF. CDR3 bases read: TGTGCCACCTCCGGGGGGACTTCCTACGAG.

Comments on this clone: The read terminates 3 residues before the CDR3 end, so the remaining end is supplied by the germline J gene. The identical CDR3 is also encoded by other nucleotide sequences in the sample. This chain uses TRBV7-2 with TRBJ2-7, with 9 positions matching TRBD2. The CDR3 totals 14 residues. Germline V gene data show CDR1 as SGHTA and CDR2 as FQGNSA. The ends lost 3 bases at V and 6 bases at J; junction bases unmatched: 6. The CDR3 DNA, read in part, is TGTGCCAGCAGCTTCGGGACTAGCCGTATCGAG. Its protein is CASSFGTSRIE. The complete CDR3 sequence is CASSFGTSRIEQYF.

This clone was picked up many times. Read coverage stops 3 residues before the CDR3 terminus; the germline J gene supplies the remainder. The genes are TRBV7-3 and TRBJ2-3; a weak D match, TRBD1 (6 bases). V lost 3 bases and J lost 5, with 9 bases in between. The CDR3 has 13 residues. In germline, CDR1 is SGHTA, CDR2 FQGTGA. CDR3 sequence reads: CASSFKGGDTQYF. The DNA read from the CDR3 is TGTGCCAGCAGCTTTAAAGGGGGAGATACG. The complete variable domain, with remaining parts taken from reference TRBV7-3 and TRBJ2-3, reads GAGVSQTPSNKVTEKGKYVELRCDPISGHTALYWYRQSLGQGPEFLIYFQGTGAADDSGLPNDRFFAVRPEGSVSTLKIQRTERGDSAVYLCASSFKGGDTQYFGPGTRLTVL.

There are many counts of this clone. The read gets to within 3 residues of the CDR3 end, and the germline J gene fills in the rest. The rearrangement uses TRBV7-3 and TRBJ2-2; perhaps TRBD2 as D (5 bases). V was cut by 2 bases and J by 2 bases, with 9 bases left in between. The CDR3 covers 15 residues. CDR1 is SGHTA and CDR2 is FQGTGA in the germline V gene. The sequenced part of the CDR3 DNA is TGTGCCAGCAGCTTAGAGAGGGTTAACACCGGGGAG. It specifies CASSLERVNTGE. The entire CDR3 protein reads CASSLERVNTGELFF.

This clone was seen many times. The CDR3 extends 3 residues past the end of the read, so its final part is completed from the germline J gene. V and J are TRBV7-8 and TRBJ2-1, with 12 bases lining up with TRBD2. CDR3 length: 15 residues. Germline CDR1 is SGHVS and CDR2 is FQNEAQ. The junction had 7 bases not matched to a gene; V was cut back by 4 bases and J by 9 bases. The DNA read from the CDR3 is TGTGCCAGCAGCTCCCCCCTAGCGGGAGGGTTTGAG. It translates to CASSSPLAGGFE. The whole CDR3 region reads CASSSPLAGGFEQFF.

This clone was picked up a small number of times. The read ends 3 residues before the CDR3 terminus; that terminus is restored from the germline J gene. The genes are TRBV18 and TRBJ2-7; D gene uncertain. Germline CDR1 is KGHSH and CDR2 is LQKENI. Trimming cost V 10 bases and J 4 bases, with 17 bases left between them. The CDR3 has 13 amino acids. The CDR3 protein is CAITPKAAYEQYF. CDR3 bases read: TGTGCCATCACGCCAAAGGCGGCATACGAG.